The 14 T cell receptor beta chains below come from one sample, sequenced in a study of blood T cell repertoires in COVID-19. Produced via immunoSEQ multiplex PCR; TCRdb's table is partial and in-frame only. In the table there are some 58,000 clones, about 86% of which are singletons. The material sequenced was peripheral blood. The receptors shown here come from a man aged 50 to 60 with acute or convalescent COVID-19.

V and J are TRBV6-5 and TRBJ1-1; D unresolved. The CDR3 is 15 amino acids. V dropped 0 bases and J dropped 1 base, with 9 bases sitting between them. Germline V gene sequence: CDR1 MNHEY, CDR2 SVGAGI. The CDR3 is CASSYSRAGNTEAFF. CDR3 DNA sequence: TGTGCCAGCAGTTACTCGAGGGCCGGGAACACTGAAGCTTTCTTT.

The chain employs TRBV5-1 and TRBJ1-4; D is ambiguous. With 0 bases removed from V and 0 bases from J, the gap between germline ends came to 6 bases. CDR3 length: 15 amino acids. Per germline, CDR1 SGHRS and CDR2 YFSETQ. The CDR3 spells CASSLALSTNEKLFF. CDR3 sequence (DNA): TGCGCCAGCAGCTTGGCCTTGTCAACTAATGAAAAACTGTTTTTT.

This chain links TRBV6-5 with TRBJ2-5, with TRBD1 matching 10 bases. The trim removed 6 bases at V and 1 base at J, leaving 5 bases unmatched. Germline V gene data show CDR1 as MNHEY and CDR2 as SVGAGI. CDR3 length equals 15 residues. This CDR3 is CASRPWDRGQETQYF. The CDR3 nucleotides read TGTGCCAGCAGACCGTGGGACAGGGGCCAAGAGACCCAGTACTTC.

V gene TRBV19 combines with J gene TRBJ2-1, with D uncertain. Trimming took 3 bases from V and 7 from J, leaving 13 bases between them. Germline V gene data show CDR1 as LNHDA and CDR2 as SQIVND (reference sequence). The length of the CDR3 is 14 residues. The CDR3 DNA is TGTGCCAGTAGTATCGGGTATCTGGAAAATGAGCAGTTCTTC. Its protein is CASSIGYLENEQFF.

The rearrangement uses TRBV7-9 and TRBJ1-4, with TRBD1 as a possible D gene (6 bases). CDR1 and CDR2 from the germline V gene are SEHNR and FQNEAQ (reference sequence). The CDR3 extends over 15 amino acids. Trimming pared 5 bases from V and 6 bases from J, leaving 16 bases between. The CDR3 is CASSPEGVGYEKLFF. CDR3 DNA sequence: TGTGCCAGCAGCCCCGAGGGGGTCGGATATGAAAAACTGTTTTTT.

The V and J genes are TRBV6-6 and TRBJ1-2; possibly TRBD1 for D (6 bases). Trimming took 9 bases from V and 9 from J, leaving 17 bases between them. CDR3 size: 12 residues. Germline V gene sequence: CDR1 MNHNY, CDR2 SVGAGI (reference sequence). CDR3 region: CASYGQGISYTF. The CDR3 coding sequence is TGTGCCAGTTATGGGCAGGGGATAAGCTACACCTTC.

This sequence joins TRBV7-9 and TRBJ1-6; 8 nucleotides align to TRBD1. Per the germline V gene, CDR1 is SEHNR and CDR2 is FQNEAQ (reference sequence). This CDR3 has 15 residues. The V segment lost 2 bases and the J segment 9 bases; nucleotides outside the gene matches: 6. DNA for the CDR3: TGTGCCAGCAGCTTATTGCAGGGGGCGGCTTCACCCCTCCACTTT. Protein sequence: CASSLLQGAASPLHF.

This chain joins TRBV6-6 and TRBJ1-1; unclear D gene. Trimming cost V 4 bases and J 11 bases, with 20 bases left between them. In germline, CDR1 is MNHNY, CDR2 SVGAGI (reference sequence). This CDR3 comprises 14 residues. For the CDR3, the DNA is TGTGCCAGCAGTTCACACCTACCCGGAGTCGTGGCTTTCTTT. Protein sequence: CASSSHLPGVVAFF.

This chain uses TRBV6-6 with TRBJ1-3; no definite D call. Trimming removed 2 bases at V and 4 bases at J, with 12 bases between. Germline assignment: CDR1 MNHNY and CDR2 SVGAGI (reference sequence). The CDR3 loop spans 15 amino acids. CDR3 sequence (DNA): TGTGCCAGCAGTTACGGAGGATCCCTGGGAAACACCATATATTTT. Protein product: CASSYGGSLGNTIYF.

The chain uses TRBV28 and TRBJ2-5, with TRBD2 as a possible D gene (7 bases). Per the germline V gene, CDR1 is MDHEN and CDR2 is SYDVKM. V lost 2 bases to trimming and J lost 6 bases, with 16 bases between them. CDR3 length: 15 amino acids. The CDR3 nucleotides are TGTGCCAGCAGTTTAAGGGGGGAGGGCCGGAAGACCCAGTACTTC. Its protein is CASSLRGEGRKTQYF.

This clone was seen a handful of times. The rearrangement joins TRBV25-1 to TRBJ1-4; D unresolved. The CDR3 sequence is 16 residues long. V lost 1 base and J 8 bases, leaving 17 bases between the germline ends. Germline V gene sequence: CDR1 MGHDK, CDR2 SYGVNS. This CDR3 reads CASSEFSGVIGEKLFF. In DNA form, the CDR3 reads TGTGCCAGCAGTGAATTTTCGGGAGTTATAGGGGAAAAACTGTTTTTT.

The chain employs TRBV7-9 and TRBJ1-4; 7 nucleotides line up with TRBD1. The CDR3 has 15 residues. V was pared by 2 bases and J by 6 bases, with 6 bases of the junction left unmatched. The germline gives CDR1 SEHNR, CDR2 FQNEAQ (reference sequence). CDR3 amino acids: CASSLRQGSDEKLFF. The CDR3 DNA reads as TGTGCCAGCAGCTTAAGACAGGGTTCGGATGAAAAACTGTTTTTT.

This clone appeared a single time. The rearrangement links TRBV3-1 (or the pseudogene TRBV3-2) to TRBJ2-1, with D tentatively TRBD2 (6 bases). This CDR3 is built from 15 residues. Germline CDR1 reads LGHDT; CDR2 reads YNNKEL (reference sequence). The V end was cut by 1 base, the J end by 4 bases, with 11 bases between. Here the CDR3 reads CASSQGSGTYNEQFF. The DNA for the CDR3 is TGTGCCAGCAGCCAAGGTTCCGGGACTTACAATGAGCAGTTCTTC.

The chain employs TRBV19 and TRBJ2-3; 7 bases line up with TRBD2. Germline V gene lookup returns CDR1 LNHDA and CDR2 SQIVND (reference sequence). The junction had 4 bases not matched to a gene; V was cut back by 8 bases and J by 2 bases. This CDR3 region has 13 residues. CDR3 DNA sequence: TGTGCCAGTGGGAGCGGGGACACAGATACGCAGTATTTT. Its protein is CASGSGDTDTQYF. Full variable domain (rest looked up from reference TRBV19 and TRBJ2-3): DGGITQSPKYLFRKEGQNVTLSCEQNLNHDAMYWYRQDPGQGLRLIYYSQIVNDFQKGDIAEGYSVSREKKESFPLTVTSAQKNPTAFYLCASGSGDTDTQYFGPGTRLTVL.